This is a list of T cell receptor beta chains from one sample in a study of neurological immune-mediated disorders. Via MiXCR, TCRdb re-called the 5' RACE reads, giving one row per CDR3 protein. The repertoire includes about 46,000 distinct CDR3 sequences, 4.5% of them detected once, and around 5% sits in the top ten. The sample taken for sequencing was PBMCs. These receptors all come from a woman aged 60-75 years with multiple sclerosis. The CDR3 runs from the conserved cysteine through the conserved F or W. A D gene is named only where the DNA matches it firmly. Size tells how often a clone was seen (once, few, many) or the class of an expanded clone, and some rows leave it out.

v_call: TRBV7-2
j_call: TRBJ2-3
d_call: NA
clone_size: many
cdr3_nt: TGTGCCAGCAGCTTAGCACAAGGTTTCACAGATACGCAGTATTTT
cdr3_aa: CASSLAQGFTDTQYF

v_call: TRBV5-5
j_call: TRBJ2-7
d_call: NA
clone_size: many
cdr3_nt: TGTGCCAGCAGCGAAAATCTCATCGAGCAGTACTTC
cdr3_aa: CASSENLIEQYF

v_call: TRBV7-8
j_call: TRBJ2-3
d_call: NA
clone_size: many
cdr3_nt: TGTGCCAGCAGCTTAGTTGGGGATGATACGCAGTATTTT
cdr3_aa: CASSLVGDDTQYF

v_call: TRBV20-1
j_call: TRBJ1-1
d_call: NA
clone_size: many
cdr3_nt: TGCAGTGCTAGAGATTCCTGGAACACTGAAGCTTTCTTT
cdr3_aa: CSARDSWNTEAFF

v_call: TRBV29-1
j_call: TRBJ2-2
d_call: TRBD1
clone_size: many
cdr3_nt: TGCAGCGTTGTCGGACAGGGGGCCGGGGAGCTGTTTTTT
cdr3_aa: CSVVGQGAGELFF

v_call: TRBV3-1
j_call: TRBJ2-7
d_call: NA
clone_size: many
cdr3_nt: TGTGCCAGCAGCCAATATGGGACGGCCTCCTACGAGCAGTACTTC
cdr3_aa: CASSQYGTASYEQYF

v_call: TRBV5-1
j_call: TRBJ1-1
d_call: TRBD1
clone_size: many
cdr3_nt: TGCGCCAGCAGCCTCGGACAGGGGGCATGGACTGAAGCTTTCTTT
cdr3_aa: CASSLGQGAWTEAFF

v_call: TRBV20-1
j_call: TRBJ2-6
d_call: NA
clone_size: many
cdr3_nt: TGCAGTGCTAGAGATCAGGGTCGTGGTGGGGCCAACGTCCTGACTTTC
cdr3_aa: CSARDQGRGGANVLTF

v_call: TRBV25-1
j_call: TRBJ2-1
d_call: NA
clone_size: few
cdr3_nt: TGTGCCAGCAGTGAATTAAGGGTTCGTGAGCACAATGAGCAGTTCTTC
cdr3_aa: CASSELRVREHNEQFF

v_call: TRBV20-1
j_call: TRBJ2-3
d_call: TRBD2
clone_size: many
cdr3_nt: TGCAGTGCTAGGCCCGGGACTAGCGACACAGATACGCAGTATTTT
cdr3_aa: CSARPGTSDTDTQYF

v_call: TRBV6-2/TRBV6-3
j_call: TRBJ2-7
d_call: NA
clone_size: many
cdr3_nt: TGTGCCAGCAGTTACCTCCGTGGAGACGAGCAGTACTTC
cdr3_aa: CASSYLRGDEQYF

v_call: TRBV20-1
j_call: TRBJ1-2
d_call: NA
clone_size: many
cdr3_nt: TGCAGTGCGCCTCCCGAGGACCGCTATGGCTACACCTTC
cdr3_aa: CSAPPEDRYGYTF

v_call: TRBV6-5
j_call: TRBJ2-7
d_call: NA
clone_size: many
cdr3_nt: TGTGCCAGCAAGAGACAGAGCTCCTACGAGCAGTACTTC
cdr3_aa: CASKRQSSYEQYF

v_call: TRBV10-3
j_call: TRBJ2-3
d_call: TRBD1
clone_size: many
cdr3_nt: TGTGCCACCTACGATCGACAGGGAGATAGCACAGATACGCAGTATTTT
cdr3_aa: CATYDRQGDSTDTQYF

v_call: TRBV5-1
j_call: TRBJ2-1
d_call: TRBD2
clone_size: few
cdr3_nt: TGCGCCAGCAGCTTGGACGGGGGGGCGAATGAGCAGTTCTTC
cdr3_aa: CASSLDGGANEQFF

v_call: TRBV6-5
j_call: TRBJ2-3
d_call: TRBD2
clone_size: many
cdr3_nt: TGTGCCAGCAGAACACTAGCGGGATTCACAGATACGCAGTATTTT
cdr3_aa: CASRTLAGFTDTQYF

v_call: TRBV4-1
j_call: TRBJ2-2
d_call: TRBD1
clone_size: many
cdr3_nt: TGCGCCAGCAGCCAAGACAGGGGGATCGGGGAGCTGTTTTTT
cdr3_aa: CASSQDRGIGELFF

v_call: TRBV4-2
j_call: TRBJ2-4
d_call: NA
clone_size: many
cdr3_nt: TGTGCCAGCAGCCAAGAGTGGGCCCAGGTCCCAATAGCCAAAAACATTCAGTACTTC
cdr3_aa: CASSQEWAQVPIAKNIQYF

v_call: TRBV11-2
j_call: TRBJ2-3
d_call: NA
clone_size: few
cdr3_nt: TGTGCCAGCAGCTTGGAGGGGGACTCGCAGTATTTT
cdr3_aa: CASSLEGDSQYF

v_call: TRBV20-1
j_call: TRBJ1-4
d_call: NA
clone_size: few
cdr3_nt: TGCAGTGCTAAAAATCGAGGGGGGAATGAAAAACTGTTTTTT
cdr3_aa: CSAKNRGGNEKLFF

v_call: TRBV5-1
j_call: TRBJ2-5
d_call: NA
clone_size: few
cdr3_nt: TGCGCCAGCAGCCTCCTACAGGGAGGCGCGGAGACCCAGTACTTC
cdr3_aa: CASSLLQGGAETQYF

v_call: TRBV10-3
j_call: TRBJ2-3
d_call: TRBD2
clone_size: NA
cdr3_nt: TGTGCCATCAGTGACCCCGGGACTAGGACAGATACGCAGTATTTT
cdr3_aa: CAISDPGTRTDTQYF

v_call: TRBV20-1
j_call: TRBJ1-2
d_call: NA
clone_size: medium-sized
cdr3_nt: TGCAGTGCTAGGACAGGAGGGTATGGCTACACCTTC
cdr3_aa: CSARTGGYGYTF

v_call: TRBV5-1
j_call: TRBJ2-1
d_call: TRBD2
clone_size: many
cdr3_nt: TGCGCCAGCAGCCTGAGCCCTAGCGGTGGGTCCAATGAGCAGTTCTTC
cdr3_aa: CASSLSPSGGSNEQFF

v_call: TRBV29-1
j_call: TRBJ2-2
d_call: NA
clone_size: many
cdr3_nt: TGCAGCGGGACGGTCACCGGGGAGCTGTTTTTT
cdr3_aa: CSGTVTGELFF

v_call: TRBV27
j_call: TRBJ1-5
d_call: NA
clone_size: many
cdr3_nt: TGTGCCAGCGCCCTAACGGGGCAAAGGCCCCAGCATTTT
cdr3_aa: CASALTGQRPQHF

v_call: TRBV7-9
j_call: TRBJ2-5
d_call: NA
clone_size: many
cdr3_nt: TGTGCCAGCAGCCCCCGACAGGGACTAGGCCAAGAGACCCAGTACTTC
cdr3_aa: CASSPRQGLGQETQYF

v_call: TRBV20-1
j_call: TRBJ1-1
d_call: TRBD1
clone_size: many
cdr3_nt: TGCAGTGCTACCTCCGGGACAGGGGTGGACACTGAAGCTTTCTTT
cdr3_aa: CSATSGTGVDTEAFF

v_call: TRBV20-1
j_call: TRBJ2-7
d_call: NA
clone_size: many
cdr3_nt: TGCAGTGCTAGTTGGTCAGGCTACGAGCAGTACTTC
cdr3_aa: CSASWSGYEQYF

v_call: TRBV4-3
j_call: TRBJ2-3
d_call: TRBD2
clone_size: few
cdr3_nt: TGCGCCAGCAGCCAAGCCGTAGCGGGGGGGACATCAGATACGCAGTATTTT
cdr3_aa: CASSQAVAGGTSDTQYF

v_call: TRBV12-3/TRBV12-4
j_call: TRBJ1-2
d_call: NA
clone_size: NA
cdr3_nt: TGTGCCAGCTCTAAGCGGAGAGCTAACTATGGCTACACCTTC
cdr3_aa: CASSKRRANYGYTF

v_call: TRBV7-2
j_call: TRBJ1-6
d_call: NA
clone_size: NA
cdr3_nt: TGTGCCAGCAGCTTAAACGGGGTTGACGATTCACCCCTCAACTTT
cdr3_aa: CASSLNGVDDSPLNF

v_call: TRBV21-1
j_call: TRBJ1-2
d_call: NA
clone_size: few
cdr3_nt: TGTGCCGGTCTGAAGGACAGGGAAGAAAATGGCTACACCTTC
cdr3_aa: CAGLKDREENGYTF

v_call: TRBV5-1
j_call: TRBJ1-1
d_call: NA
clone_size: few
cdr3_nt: TGCGCCAGCAGCCCAGGGACGGCGAACACTGAAGCTTTCTTT
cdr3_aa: CASSPGTANTEAFF

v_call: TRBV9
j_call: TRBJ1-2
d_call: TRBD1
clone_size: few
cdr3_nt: TGTGCCAGCAGCGTAGCCGGGACAGGGGGAAACTATGGCTACACCTTC
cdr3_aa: CASSVAGTGGNYGYTF

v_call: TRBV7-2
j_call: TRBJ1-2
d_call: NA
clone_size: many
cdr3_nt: TGTGCCAGCACCACCAACCAGAGGGGAAGTGGCTACACCTTC
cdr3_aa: CASTTNQRGSGYTF

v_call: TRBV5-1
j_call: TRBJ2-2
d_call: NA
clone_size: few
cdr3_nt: TGCGCCAGCAGCTTACAGGGCCCCGGGGAGCTGTTTTTT
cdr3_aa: CASSLQGPGELFF

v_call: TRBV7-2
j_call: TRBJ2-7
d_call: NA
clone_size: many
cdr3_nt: TGTGCCAGCAGCTTAGTCTGGGACTACGAGCAGTACTTC
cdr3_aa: CASSLVWDYEQYF

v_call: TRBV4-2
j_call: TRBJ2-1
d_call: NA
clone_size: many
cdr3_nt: TGTGCCAGCAGCCCCAGGGTTGGGGCAAACAATGAGCAGTTCTTC
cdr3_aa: CASSPRVGANNEQFF

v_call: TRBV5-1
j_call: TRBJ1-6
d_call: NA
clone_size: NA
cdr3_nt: TGCGCCAGCAGCTTGGGACAAGATTCACCCCTCCACTTT
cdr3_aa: CASSLGQDSPLHF

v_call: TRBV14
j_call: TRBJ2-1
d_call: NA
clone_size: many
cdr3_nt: TGTGCCAGCAGCCCCAGGGCCCACAATGAGCAGTTCTTC
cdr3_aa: CASSPRAHNEQFF

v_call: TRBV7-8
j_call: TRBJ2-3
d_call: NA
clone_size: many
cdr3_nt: TGTGCCAGCAGTCACGACCGATCCGCAGATACGCAGTATTTT
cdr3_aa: CASSHDRSADTQYF

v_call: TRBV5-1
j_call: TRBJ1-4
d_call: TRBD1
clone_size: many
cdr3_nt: TGCGCCAGCAGCGTCGGACAGGAGAGTAATGAAAAACTGTTTTTT
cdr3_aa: CASSVGQESNEKLFF

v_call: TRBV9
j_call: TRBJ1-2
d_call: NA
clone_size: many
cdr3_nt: TGTGCCAGCAGCGGGGCGACAGTCCCAAAAGCTAACTATGGCTACACCTTC
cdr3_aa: CASSGATVPKANYGYTF

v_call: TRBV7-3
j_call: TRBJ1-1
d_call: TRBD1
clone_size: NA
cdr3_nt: TGTGCCAGCAGCTTAGGGACAGGGGGGAACACTGAAGCTTTCTTT
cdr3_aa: CASSLGTGGNTEAFF